This note documents a single T cell receptor (beta chain) sequence. Antigen: not known. TCRdb analysed the 5' RACE reads with MiXCR anew, one entry per CDR3 protein. The table includes about 350,000 distinct CDR3 sequences, 12% to 15% detected once. The data derive from a study of T-cell memory formation after mild COVID-19. Study at large: TCR clusters showed largely donor specificity. Findings of the study overall: Memory sampled before infection contained some responding clones, suggesting cross-reactive memory joined. Contracting CD4+ clones were located mainly in CM and EM, and CD8+ clones in EMRA. CD4/CD8 balance characterized clones contracting day 15 to 85, and CD4+ skew characterized later expanders.

The sequence derives from a man between 18 and 29 years old who had mild COVID-19 (a few samples of this study predate the infection). Cell type and time point are not known. What was sequenced was PBMCs or a T cell subset sorted from them (not recorded which).

The chain's CDR3 is CASSQGGAEAKNIQYF. CDR3 DNA sequence: TGCGCCAGCAGCCAAGGGGGGGCGGAAGCCAAAAACATTCAGTACTTC. The chain carries TRBV4-3 and TRBJ2-4, with D possibly being TRBD1 or TRBD2 (6 bases each). The CDR3 spans 16 residues. V was shortened by 1 base and J by 0 bases, with 10 bases between the two germline ends. Germline assignment: CDR1 LGHNA and CDR2 YSLEER.